Below, one T cell receptor beta chain is given with its context. Ten or more counts support this clonotype. Its antigen remains undetermined. Base quality data are lacking; no much larger clone is found one base away. This sample stems from a study of neurological immune-mediated disorders (dated by TCRdb to about 2019). For context, the study as a whole: Using UMI-based sequencing, the study compared peripheral blood TCR-beta repertoires from patients with HTLV-I-associated myelopathy (HAM/TSP), patients with multiple sclerosis, and healthy controls. Alongside PBMC samples, the set of some 97 TCR-beta libraries contained longitudinal samples, technical triplicates, and paired CD4+ and CD8+ T-cell subsets that had been sorted. The cohort comprised roughly 65 subjects: roughly 14 HAM/TSP patients, some 34 multiple sclerosis patients and approximately 20 healthy controls. General findings and caveats noted by the study authors: No identical CDR3 amino acid sequences were found to be shared among expanded clones across subjects, suggesting that TCR-beta repertoires were private in all groups. TCR clonal expansion was greatest in HAM/TSP patients and smallest in MS patients, who ranked below even healthy controls.

The healthy controls were volunteers from blood banks in Maryland, USA. Libraries from unsorted PBMCs were made from 2 million PBMCs kept in RNAlater at -80 degrees C until RNA extraction. Peripheral blood was subjected to Ficoll-Hypaque density gradient centrifugation to isolate PBMCs, which were then cryopreserved in liquid nitrogen. Trimming at the junction amounts to 0 bases on V and 1 base on J, and the germline ends lie 4 bases apart. The CDR3 covers 14 residues, taking in both the cysteine and the phenylalanine. Here the CDR3 DNA is all that survives: 42 bases in frame from base 1. Per the germline V gene, KGHSH is the CDR1 and LQKENI is the CDR2. cDNA was synthesized by template-switch 5'RACE using a primer with a 10-nucleotide random unique molecular identifier that tagged each TCR transcript. Every sequencing run yielded over 190 million TCR-beta sequences covering 15-18 subjects. Total RNA was extracted with the RNeasy kit. The KAPA Real-time Library Amplification kit was used to amplify TCR-beta VDJ regions with primers for the TCR constant region and the 5'RACE anchor. Sample indexes and Illumina adaptors were added in a first PCR, and a second PCR then increased library yield. After purification with Ampure beads, the TCR product of roughly 650 bp was size-selected on a 2% E-gel SizeSelection system. Before pooling, libraries had their quality checked on a Bioanalyzer, their concentration measured with Qubit, and their quantity determined with the Kapa Library Quantification kit. An Illumina HiSeq 2500 sequenced the libraries paired-end 2 x 150 bp. To increase sequence diversity, 25-30% phiX was spiked into each library pool. The authors' pipeline ran thus. The UMI-based MiGEC pipeline processed quality-filtered reads and removed over 80% of raw TCR sequences during error correction. VDJ genes were aligned to IMGT germline references, and each clonotype was defined by a unique CDR3 amino acid sequence together with V-J genes. VDJtools evaluated clonal expansion, Shannon diversity and CDR3 relatedness (CalcPairwiseDistances, ClusterSamples); CLCbio workbench built phylogenetic trees. Using coefficient-of-variation modelling across technical triplicates, the study counted a clone as expanded if it had at least 8 unique UMIs. TCRdb trimmed the raw reads at Q25, called clones with MiXCR and kept productive beta chains. Entries are consolidated by CDR3 protein sequence, retaining the most common genes and DNA. The V and J calls follow TCRdb's processing rather than the paper's. In all, the sample holds 50,000 or so distinct CDR3 sequences, and roughly 10% of those were seen once. Approximately 1.8% of the sample is held by the ten biggest clonotypes.

The TCR was taken from a man in his 60s in good health. The chain is encoded by TRBV18 joined to TRBJ1-5, with an unclear D gene assignment. The sequencing input was PBMCs. DNA sequence: TGTGCCAGCTCACCACCGGGAAGCAATCAGCCCCAGCATTTT. Its amino acids are CASSPPGSNQPQHF.